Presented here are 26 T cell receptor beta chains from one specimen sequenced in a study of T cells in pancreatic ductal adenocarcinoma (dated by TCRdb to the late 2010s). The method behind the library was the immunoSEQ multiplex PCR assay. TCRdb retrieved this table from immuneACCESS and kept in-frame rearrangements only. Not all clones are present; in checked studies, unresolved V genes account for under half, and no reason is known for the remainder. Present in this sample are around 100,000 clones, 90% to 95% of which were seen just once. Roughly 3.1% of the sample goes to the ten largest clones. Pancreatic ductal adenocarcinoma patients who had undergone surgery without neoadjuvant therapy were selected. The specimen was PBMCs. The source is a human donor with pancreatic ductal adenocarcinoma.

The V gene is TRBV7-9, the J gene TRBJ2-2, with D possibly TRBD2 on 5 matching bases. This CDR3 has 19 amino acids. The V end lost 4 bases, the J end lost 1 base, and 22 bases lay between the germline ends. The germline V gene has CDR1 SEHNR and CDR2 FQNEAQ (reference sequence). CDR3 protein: CASSSLDPGVAENTGELFF. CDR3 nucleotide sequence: TGTGCCAGCAGCTCGTTAGACCCCGGGGTGGCGGAGAACACCGGGGAGCTGTTTTTT.

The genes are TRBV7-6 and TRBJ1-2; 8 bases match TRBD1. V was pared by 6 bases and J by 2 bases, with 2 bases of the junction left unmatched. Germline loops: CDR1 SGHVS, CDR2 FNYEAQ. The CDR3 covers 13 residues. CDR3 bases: TGTGCCAGCAGGGACAGGGACAACTATGGCTACACCTTC. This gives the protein CASRDRDNYGYTF.

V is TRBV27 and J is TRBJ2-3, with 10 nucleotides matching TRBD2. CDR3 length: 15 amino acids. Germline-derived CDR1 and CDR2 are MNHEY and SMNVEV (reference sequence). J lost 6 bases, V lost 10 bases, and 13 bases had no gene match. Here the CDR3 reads CATTGLAGVGDTQYF. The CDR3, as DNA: TGTGCCACCACGGGCCTAGCGGGAGTTGGCGATACGCAGTATTTT.

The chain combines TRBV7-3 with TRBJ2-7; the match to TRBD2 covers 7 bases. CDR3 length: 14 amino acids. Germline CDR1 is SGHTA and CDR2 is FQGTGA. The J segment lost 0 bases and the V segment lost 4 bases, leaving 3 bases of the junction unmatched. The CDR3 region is CASSSSGNSYEQYF. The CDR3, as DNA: TGTGCCAGCAGCTCAAGCGGGAACTCCTACGAGCAGTACTTC.

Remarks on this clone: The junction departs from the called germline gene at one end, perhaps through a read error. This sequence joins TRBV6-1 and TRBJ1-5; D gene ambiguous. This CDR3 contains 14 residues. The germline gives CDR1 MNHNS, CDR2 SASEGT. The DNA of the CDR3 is TGTGCCAGCAGTAAAGCGCGAGGAAATCAGCCCCAGCATTTT. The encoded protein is CASSKARGNQPQHF.

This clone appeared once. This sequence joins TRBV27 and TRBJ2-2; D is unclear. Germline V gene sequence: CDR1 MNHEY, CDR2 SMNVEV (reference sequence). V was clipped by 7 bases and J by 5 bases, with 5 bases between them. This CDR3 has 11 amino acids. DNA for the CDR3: TGTGCCAGCATGGAGACCGGGGAGCTGTTTTTT. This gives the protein CASMETGELFF.

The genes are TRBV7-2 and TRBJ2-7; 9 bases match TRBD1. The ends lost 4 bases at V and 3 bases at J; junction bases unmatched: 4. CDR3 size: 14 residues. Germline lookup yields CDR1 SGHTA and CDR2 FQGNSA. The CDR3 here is CASSSYRGRYEQYF. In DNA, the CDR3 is TGTGCCAGCAGCTCCTACAGGGGGCGCTACGAGCAGTACTTC. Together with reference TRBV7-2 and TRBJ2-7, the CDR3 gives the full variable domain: GAGVSQSPSNKVTEKGKDVELRCDPISGHTALYWYRQSLGQGLEFLIYFQGNSAPDKSGLPSDRFSAERTGGSVSTLTIQRTQQEDSAVYLCASSSYRGRYEQYFGPGTRLTVT.

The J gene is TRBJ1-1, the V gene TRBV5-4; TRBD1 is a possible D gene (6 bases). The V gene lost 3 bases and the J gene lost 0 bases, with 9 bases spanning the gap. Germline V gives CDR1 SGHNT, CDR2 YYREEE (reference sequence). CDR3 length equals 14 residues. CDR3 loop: CASSYGQMNTEAFF. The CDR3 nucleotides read TGTGCCAGCAGCTATGGACAGATGAACACTGAAGCTTTCTTT.

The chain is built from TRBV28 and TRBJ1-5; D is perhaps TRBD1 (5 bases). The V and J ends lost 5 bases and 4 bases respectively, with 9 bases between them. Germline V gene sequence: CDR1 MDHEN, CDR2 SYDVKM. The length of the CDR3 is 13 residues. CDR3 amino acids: CASSETGNQPQHF. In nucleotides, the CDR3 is TGTGCCAGCAGTGAAACAGGAAATCAGCCCCAGCATTTT. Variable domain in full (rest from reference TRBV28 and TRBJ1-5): DVKVTQSSRYLVKRTGEKVFLECVQDMDHENMFWYRQDPGLGLRLIYFSYDVKMKEKGDIPEGYSVSREKKERFSLILESASTNQTSMYLCASSETGNQPQHFGDGTRLSIL.

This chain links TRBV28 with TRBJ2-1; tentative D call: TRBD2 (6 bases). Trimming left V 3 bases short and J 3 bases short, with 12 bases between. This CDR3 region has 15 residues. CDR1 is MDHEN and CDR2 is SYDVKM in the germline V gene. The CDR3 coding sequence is TGTGCCAGCAGTTTCCGGGACTTAGTCTACAATGAGCAGTTCTTC. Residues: CASSFRDLVYNEQFF. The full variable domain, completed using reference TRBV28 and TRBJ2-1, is DVKVTQSSRYLVKRTGEKVFLECVQDMDHENMFWYRQDPGLGLRLIYFSYDVKMKEKGDIPEGYSVSREKKERFSLILESASTNQTSMYLCASSFRDLVYNEQFFGPGTRLTVL.

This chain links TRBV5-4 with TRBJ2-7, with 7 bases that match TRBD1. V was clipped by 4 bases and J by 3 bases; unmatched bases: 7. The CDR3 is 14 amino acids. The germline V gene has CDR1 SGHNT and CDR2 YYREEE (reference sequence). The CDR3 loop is CASSRGGAGYEQYF. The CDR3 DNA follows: TGTGCCAGCAGCAGAGGGGGCGCAGGCTACGAGCAGTACTTC. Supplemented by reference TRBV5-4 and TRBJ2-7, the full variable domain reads ETGVTQSPTHLIKTRGQQVTLRCSSQSGHNTVSWYQQALGQGPQFIFQYYREEENGRGNFPPRFSGLQFPNYSSELNVNALELDDSALYLCASSRGGAGYEQYFGPGTRLTVT.

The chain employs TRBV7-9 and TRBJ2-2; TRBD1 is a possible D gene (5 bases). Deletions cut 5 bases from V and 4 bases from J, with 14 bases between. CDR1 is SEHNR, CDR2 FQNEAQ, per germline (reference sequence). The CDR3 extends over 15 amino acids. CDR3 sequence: CASSAVLGVTGELFF. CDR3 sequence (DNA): TGTGCCAGCAGCGCCGTGCTAGGGGTCACCGGGGAGCTGTTTTTT.

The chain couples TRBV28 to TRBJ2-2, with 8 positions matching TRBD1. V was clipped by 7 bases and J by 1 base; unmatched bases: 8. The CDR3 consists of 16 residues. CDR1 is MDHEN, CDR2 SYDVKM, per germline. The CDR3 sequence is CASIPGGRVNTGELFF. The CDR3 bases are TGTGCCAGCATACCAGGGGGCCGGGTGAACACCGGGGAGCTGTTTTTT.

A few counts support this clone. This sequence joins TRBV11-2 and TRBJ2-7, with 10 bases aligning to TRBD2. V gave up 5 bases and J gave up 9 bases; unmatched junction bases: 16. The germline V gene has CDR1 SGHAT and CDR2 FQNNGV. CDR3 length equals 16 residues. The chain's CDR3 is CASSQGRTSGGRGQYF. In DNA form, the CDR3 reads TGTGCCAGCAGCCAAGGGAGGACTAGCGGAGGTCGGGGGCAGTACTTC.

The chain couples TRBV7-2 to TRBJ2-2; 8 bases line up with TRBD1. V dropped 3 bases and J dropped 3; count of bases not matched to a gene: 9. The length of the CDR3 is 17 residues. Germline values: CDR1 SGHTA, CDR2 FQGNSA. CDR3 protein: CASSFFPGQAHTGELFF. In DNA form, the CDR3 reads TGTGCCAGCAGCTTTTTCCCGGGACAGGCCCACACCGGGGAGCTGTTTTTT.

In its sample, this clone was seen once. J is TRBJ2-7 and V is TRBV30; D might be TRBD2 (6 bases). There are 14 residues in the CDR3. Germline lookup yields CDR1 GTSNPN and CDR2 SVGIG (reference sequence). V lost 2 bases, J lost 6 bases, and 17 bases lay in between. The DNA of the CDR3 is TGTGCCTGGAGTTGGGGGGATCGGTTTGGCGAGCAGTACTTC. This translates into CAWSWGDRFGEQYF.

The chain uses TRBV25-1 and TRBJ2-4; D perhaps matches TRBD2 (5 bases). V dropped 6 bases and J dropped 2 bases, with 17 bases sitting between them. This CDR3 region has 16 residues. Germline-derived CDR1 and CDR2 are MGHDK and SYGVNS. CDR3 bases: TGTGCCAGCAGATGGTGGTTTACCGGGACCAAAAACATTCAGTACTTC. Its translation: CASRWWFTGTKNIQYF.

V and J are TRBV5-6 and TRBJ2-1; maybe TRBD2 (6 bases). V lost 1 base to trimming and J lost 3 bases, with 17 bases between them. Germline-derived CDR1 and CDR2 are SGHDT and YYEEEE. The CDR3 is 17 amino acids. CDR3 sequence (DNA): TGTGCCAGCAGCTTGCCCCGGACTAACTGGTACTACAATGAGCAGTTCTTC. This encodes CASSLPRTNWYYNEQFF.

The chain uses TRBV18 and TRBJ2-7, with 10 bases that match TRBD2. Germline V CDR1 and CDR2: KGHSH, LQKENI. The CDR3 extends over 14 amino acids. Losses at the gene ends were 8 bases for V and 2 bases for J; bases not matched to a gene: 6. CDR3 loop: CASTSGRATYEQYF. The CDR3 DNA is TGTGCCAGCACCAGCGGGAGGGCCACCTACGAGCAGTACTTC.

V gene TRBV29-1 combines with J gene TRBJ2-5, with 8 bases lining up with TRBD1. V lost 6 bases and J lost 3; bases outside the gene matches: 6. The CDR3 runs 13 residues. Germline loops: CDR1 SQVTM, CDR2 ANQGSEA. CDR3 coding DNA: TGCAGCGTCGTCCAGGGGGCCGAAGAGACCCAGTACTTC. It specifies CSVVQGAEETQYF. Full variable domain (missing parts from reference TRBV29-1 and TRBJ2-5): SAVISQKPSRDICQRGTSLTIQCQVDSQVTMMFWYRQQPGQSLTLIATANQGSEATYESGFVIDKFPISRPNLTFSTLTVSNMSPEDSSIYLCSVVQGAEETQYFGPGTRLLVL.

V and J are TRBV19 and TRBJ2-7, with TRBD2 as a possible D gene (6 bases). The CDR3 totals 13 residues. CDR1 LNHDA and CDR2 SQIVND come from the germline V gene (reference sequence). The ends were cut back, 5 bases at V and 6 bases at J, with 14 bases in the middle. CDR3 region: CASSPGLAGEQYF. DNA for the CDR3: TGTGCCAGTAGTCCGGGACTGGCGGGCGAGCAGTACTTC.

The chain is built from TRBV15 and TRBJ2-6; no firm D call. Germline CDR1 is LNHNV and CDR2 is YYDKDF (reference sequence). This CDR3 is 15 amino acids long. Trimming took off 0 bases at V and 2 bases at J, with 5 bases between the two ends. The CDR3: CATSRDLAGANVLTF. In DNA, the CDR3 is TGTGCCACCAGCAGAGATCTCGCTGGGGCCAACGTCCTGACTTTC.

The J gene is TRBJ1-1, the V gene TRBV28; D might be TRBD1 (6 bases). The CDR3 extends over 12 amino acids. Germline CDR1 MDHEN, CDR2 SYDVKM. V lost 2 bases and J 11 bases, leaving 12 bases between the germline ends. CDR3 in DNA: TGTGCCAGCAGTTTAGGGGGCTTGGGTGCTTTCTTT. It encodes CASSLGGLGAFF.

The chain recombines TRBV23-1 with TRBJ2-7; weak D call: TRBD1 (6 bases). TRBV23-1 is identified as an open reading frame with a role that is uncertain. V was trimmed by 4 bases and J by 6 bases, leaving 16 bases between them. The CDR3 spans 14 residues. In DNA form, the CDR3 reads TGCGCCAGCAGTCGAAGGGACACCGAAGGCGAGCAGTACTTC. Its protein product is CASSRRDTEGEQYF.

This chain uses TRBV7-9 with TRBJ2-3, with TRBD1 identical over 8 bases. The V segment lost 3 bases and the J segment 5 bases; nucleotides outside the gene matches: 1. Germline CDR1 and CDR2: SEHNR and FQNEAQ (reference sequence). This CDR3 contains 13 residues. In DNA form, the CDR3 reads TGTGCCAGCAGCTTTACAGGGGGAGATACGCAGTATTTT. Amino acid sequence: CASSFTGGDTQYF.

CDR3 nucleotides: TGTGCCAGCAGCACGGGCCCGAGGGCTAGCGGCTCCTACAATGAGCAGTTCTTC. This codes for CASSTGPRASGSYNEQFF. This chain uses TRBV7-2 with TRBJ2-1; 7 bases fit TRBD2. In germline, CDR1 is SGHTA, CDR2 FQGNSA. CDR3 length: 18 residues. V shed 5 bases, J shed 0 bases, and the junction held 13 bases outside the gene matches.